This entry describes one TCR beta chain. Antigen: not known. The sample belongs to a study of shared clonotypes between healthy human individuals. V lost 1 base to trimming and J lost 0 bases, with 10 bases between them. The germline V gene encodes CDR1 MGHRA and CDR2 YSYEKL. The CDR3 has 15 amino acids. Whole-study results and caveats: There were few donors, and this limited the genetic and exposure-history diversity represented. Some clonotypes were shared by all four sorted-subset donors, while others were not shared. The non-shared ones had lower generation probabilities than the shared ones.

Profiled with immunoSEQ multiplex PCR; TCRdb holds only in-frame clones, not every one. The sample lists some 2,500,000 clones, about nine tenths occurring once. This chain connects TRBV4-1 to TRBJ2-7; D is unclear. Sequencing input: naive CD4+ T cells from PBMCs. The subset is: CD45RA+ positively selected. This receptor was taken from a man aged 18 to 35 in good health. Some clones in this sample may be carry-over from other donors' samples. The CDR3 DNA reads TGCGCCAGCAGCCAAGCAATCACGGTCTCCTACGAGCAGTACTTC. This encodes CASSQAITVSYEQYF.